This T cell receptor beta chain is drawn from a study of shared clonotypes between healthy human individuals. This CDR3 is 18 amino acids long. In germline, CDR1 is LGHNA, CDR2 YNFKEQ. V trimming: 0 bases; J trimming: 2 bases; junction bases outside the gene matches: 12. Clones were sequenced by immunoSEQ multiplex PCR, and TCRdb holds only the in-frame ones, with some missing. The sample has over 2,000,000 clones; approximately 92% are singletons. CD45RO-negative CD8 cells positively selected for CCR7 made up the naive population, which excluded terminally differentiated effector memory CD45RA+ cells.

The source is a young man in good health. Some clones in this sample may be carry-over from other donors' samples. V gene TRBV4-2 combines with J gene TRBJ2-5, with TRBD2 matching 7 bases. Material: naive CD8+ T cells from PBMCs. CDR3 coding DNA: TGTGCCAGCAGCCAAGATCTGGCGGGAGTGATGGGGCAAGAGACCCAGTACTTC. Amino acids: CASSQDLAGVMGQETQYF.